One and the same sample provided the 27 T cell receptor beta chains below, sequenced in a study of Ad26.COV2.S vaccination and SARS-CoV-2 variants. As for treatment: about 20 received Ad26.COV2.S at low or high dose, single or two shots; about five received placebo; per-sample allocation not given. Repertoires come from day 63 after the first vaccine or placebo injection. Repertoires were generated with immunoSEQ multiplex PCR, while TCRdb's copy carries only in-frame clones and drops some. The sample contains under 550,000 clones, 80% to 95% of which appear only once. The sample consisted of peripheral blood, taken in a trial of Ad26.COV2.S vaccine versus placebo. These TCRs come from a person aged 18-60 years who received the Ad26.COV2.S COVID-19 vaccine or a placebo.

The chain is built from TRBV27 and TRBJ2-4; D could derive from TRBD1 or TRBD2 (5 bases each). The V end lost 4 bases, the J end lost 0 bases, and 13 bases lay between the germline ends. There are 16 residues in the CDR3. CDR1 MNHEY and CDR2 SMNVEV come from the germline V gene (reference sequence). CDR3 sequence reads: CASSSRDPVAKNIQYF. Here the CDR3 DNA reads TGTGCCAGCAGTTCCCGGGACCCCGTAGCCAAAAACATTCAGTACTTC.

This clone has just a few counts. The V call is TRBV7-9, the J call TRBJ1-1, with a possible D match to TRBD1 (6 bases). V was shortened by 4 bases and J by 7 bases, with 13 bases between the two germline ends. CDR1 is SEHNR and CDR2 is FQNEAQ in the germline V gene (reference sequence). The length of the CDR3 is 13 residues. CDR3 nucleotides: TGTGCCAGCAGCTCCTCGGGGGGGCTTGAAGCTTTCTTT. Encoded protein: CASSSSGGLEAFF.

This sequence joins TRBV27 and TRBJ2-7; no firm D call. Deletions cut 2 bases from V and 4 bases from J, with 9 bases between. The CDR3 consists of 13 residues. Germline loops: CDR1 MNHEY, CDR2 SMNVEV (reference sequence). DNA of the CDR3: TGTGCCAGCAGTTTAGGGCAGCGATACGAGCAGTACTTC. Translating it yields CASSLGQRYEQYF.

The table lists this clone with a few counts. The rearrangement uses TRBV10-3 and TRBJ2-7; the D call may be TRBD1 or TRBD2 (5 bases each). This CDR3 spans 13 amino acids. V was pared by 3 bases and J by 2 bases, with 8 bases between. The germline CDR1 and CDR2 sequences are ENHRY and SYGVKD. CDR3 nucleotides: TGTGCCATCAGTGACGAGGGGACCTACGAGCAGTACTTC. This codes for CAISDEGTYEQYF.

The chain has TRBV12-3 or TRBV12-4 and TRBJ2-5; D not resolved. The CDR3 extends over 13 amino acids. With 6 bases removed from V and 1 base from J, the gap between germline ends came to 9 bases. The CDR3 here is CASSPGPQETQYF. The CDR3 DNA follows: TGTGCCAGCAGCCCGGGTCCCCAAGAGACCCAGTACTTC.

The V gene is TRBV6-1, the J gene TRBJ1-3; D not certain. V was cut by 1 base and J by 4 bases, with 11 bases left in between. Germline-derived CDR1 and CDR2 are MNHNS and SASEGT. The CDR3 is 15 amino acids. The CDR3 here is CASSEEFWQGNTIYF. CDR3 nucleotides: TGTGCCAGCAGTGAAGAATTCTGGCAAGGAAACACCATATATTTT.

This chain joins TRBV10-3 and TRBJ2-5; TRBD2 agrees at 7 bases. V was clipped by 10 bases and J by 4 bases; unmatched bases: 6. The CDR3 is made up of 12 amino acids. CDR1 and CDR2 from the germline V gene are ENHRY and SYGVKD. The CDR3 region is CATGGSRETQYF. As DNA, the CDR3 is TGTGCCACCGGCGGGAGTAGAGAGACCCAGTACTTC.

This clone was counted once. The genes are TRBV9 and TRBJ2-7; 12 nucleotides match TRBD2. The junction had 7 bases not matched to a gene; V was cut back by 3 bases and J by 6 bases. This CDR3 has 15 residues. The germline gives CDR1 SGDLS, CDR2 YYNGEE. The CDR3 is CASSAGLAGWGEQYF. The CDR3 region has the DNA TGTGCCAGCAGCGCGGGACTAGCGGGCTGGGGCGAGCAGTACTTC. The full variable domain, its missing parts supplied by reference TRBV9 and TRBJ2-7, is DSGVTQTPKHLITATGQRVTLRCSPRSGDLSVYWYQQSLDQGLQFLIQYYNGEERAKGNILERFSAQQFPDLHSELNLSSLELGDSALYFCASSAGLAGWGEQYFGPGTRLTVT.

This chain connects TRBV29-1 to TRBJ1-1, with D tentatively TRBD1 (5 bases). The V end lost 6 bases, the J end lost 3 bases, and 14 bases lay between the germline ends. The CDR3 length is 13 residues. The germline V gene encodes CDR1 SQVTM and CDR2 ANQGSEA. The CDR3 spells CSVQTDSYTEAFF. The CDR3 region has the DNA TGCAGCGTCCAAACTGACAGCTACACTGAAGCTTTCTTT.

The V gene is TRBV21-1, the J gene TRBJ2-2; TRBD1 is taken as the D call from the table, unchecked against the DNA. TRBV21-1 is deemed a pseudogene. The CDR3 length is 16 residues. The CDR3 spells CASSKGDKPNTGELFF. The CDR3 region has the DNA TGTGCCAGCAGCAAAGGCGACAAGCCAAACACCGGGGAGCTGTTTTTT.

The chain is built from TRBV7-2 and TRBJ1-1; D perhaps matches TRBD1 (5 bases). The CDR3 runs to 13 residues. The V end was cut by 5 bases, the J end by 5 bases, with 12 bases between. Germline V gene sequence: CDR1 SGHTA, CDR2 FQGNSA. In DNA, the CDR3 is TGTGCCAGCAGCACAACTACAGGTACTGAAGCTTTCTTT. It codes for CASSTTTGTEAFF.

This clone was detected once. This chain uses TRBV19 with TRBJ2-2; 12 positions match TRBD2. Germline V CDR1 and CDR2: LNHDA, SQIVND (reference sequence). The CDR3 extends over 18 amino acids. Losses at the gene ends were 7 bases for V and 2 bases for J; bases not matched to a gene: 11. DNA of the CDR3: TGTGCCAGTAAGGCAACCCTGGGACTAGCGGGCAACACCGGGGAGCTGTTTTTT. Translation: CASKATLGLAGNTGELFF.

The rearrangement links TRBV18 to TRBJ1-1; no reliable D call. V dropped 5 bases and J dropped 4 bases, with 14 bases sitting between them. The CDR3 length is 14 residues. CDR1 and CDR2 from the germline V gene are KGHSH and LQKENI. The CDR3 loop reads CASSTIAQSTEAFF. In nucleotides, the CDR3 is TGTGCCAGCTCAACCATTGCCCAGAGCACTGAAGCTTTCTTT.

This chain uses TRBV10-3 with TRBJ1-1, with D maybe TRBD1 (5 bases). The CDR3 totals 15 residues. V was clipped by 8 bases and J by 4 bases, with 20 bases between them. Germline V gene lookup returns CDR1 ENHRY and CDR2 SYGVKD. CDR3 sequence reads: CAIGGNGGEGTEAFF. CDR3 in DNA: TGTGCCATCGGGGGAAACGGTGGAGAAGGCACTGAAGCTTTCTTT.

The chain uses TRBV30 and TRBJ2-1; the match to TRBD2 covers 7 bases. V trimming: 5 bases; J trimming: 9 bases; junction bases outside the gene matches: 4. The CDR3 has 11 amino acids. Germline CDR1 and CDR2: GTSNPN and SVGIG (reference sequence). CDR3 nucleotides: TGTGCCTGGGGCGGGGGAGTTGAGCAGTTCTTC. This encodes CAWGGGVEQFF. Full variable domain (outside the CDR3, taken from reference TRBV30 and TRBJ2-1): SQTIHQWPATLVQPVGSPLSLECTVEGTSNPNLYWYRQAAGRGLQLLFYSVGIGQISSEVPQNLSASRPQDRQFILSSKKLLLSDSGFYLCAWGGGVEQFFGPGTRLTVL.

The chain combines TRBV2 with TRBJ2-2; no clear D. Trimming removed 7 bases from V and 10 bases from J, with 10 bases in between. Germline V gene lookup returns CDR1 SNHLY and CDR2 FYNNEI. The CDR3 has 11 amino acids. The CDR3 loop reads CASIVGEELFF. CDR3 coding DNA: TGTGCCAGCATTGTGGGTGAGGAGCTGTTTTTT.

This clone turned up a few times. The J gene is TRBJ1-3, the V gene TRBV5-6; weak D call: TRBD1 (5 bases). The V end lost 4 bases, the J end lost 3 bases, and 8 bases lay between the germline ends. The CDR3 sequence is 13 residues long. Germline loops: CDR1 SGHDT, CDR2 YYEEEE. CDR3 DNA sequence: TGTGCCAGCAGCGAGACAGATGGAAACACCATATATTTT. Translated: CASSETDGNTIYF.

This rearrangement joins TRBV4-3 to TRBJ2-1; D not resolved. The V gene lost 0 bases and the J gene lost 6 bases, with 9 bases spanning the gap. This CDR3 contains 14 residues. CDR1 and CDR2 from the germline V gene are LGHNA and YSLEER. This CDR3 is CASSQDRWGNEQFF. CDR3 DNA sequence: TGCGCCAGCAGCCAAGATAGGTGGGGCAATGAGCAGTTCTTC.

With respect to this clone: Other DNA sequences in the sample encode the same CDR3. DNA for the CDR3: TGTGCCAGCAGTTCACAGCAGAACACTGAAGCTTTCTTT. Its translation is CASSSQQNTEAFF. J is TRBJ1-1 and V is TRBV27, with no clear D. In germline, CDR1 is MNHEY, CDR2 SMNVEV (reference sequence). Trimming cost V 4 bases and J 1 base, with 7 bases left between them. This CDR3 spans 13 amino acids.

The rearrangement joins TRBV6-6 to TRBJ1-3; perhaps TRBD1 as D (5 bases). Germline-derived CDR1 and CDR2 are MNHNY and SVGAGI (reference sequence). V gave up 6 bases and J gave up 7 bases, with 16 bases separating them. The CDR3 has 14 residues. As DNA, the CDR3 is TGTGCCAGCAGAAAAGAGGGGAGTGATAACACCATATATTTT. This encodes CASRKEGSDNTIYF.

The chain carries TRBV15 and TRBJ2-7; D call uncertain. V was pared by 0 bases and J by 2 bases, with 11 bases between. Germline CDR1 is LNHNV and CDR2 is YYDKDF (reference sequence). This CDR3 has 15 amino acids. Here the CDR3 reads CATSRDRQPAYEQYF. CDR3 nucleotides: TGTGCCACCAGCAGAGATCGTCAGCCAGCCTACGAGCAGTACTTC.

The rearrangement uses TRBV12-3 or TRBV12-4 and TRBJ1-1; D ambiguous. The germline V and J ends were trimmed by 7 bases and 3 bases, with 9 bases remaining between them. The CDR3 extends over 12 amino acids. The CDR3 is CASTRTYTEAFF. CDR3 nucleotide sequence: TGTGCCAGCACCCGAACCTACACTGAAGCTTTCTTT.

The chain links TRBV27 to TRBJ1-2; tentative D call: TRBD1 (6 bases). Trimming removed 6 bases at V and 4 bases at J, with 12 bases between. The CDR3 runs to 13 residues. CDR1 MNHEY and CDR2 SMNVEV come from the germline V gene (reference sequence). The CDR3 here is CASRPMDSYGYTF. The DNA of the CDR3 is TGTGCCAGCAGACCCATGGACAGCTATGGCTACACCTTC.

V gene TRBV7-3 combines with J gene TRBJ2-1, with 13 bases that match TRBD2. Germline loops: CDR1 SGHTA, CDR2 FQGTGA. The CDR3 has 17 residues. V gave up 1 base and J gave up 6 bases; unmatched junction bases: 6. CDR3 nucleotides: TGTGCCAGCAGCTTAATCCCCGGACTAGCGGGAGTCAATGAGCAGTTCTTC. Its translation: CASSLIPGLAGVNEQFF.

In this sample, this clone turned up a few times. The CDR3: CASSSQQGLAGVSYNEQFF. CDR3 bases: TGTGCCAGTAGTAGTCAACAGGGACTAGCGGGGGTCTCCTACAATGAGCAGTTCTTC. The genes are TRBV19 and TRBJ2-1; TRBD2 matches at 14 bases. This CDR3 spans 19 amino acids. V lost 4 bases, J lost 0 bases, and 8 bases stayed unmatched. Per germline, CDR1 LNHDA and CDR2 SQIVND (reference sequence).

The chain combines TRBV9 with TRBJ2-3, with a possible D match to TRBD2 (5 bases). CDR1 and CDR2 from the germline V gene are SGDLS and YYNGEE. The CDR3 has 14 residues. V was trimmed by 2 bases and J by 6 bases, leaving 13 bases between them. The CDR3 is CASSVDGGRDTQYF. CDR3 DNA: TGTGCCAGCAGCGTCGACGGCGGGCGGGATACGCAGTATTTT.

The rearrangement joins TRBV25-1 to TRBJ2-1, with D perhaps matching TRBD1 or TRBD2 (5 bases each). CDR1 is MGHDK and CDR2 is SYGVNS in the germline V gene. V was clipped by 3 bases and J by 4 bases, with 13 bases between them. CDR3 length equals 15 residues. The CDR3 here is CASSDPGDGYNEQFF. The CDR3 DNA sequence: TGTGCCAGCAGTGATCCTGGGGACGGTTACAATGAGCAGTTCTTC.